The source of this T cell receptor (beta chain) is a study of blood T cell repertoires in COVID-19. This table comes from immunoSEQ multiplex PCR, and its TCRdb copy is limited to in-frame clones, with some not included. The profile covers 200,000 to 250,000 clones, with under 90% appearing a single time and approximately 3.6% taken by the ten largest. Two negative PCRs, clearance, or symptom resolution were required of recovered Cohort 3 donors. The CDR3 runs to 12 residues. CDR1 is SGHDT and CDR2 is YYEEEE in the germline V gene. Deletions cut 4 bases from V and 5 bases from J, with 9 bases between.

This chain uses TRBV5-6 with TRBJ2-5; tentatively, D is TRBD1 (6 bases). Sequences were obtained from PBMCs or T cells enriched from blood (not recorded which). The TCR comes from a woman in her sixties who had recovered from COVID-19. CDR3 sequence (DNA): TGTGCCAGCAGCCCCAGGGGCGAGACCCAGTACTTC. Amino acid sequence: CASSPRGETQYF.